The following is a T cell receptor (beta chain) sequence with its context. What it binds is not known. This may stem from a read error, because a much larger clone lies one nucleotide away. The table came from immunoSEQ multiplex PCR; TCRdb's copy has only in-frame clones and leaves some out. This sample has about 490,000 clones, with 81% found just once. This sample was taken from a study of shared clonotypes between healthy human individuals. Whole-study results and caveats: Blood was the only sampled material, and tissue repertoires likely differ.

CDR1 and CDR2 from the germline V gene are MGHRA and YSYEKL. The V end lost 4 bases, the J end lost 6 bases, and 16 bases lay between the germline ends. This CDR3 spans 15 amino acids. This TCR was sampled from a woman between 40 and 55 years old in good health. Some clones in this sample may be carry-over from other donors' samples. The J gene is TRBJ2-1, the V gene TRBV4-1, with D possibly called TRBD1 or TRBD2 (5 bases each). Sample: PBMCs. For the CDR3, the DNA is TGCGCCAGCAGCCGTGACGGGGCAATACTCAATGAGCAGTTCTTC. It encodes CASSRDGAILNEQFF.